A selection of T cell receptor beta chains follows, all from one sample in a study of regulatory T cells in long-lasting Graves disease. TCRdb called the multiplex PCR reads again in MiXCR, with one record for every CDR3 protein. The sample holds approximately 400,000 distinct CDR3 sequences, 15% seen once. The same sample was also used in a study of T cells in Graves' hyperthyroidism and ophthalmopathy.

Specimen: peripheral blood mononuclear cells (PBMCs), collected at new diagnosis, from a patient treated with antithyroid drugs. These TCRs come from a woman in her twenties or thirties with Graves disease. Each CDR3 is given with its conserved first and last residue. A D gene is named only where the DNA matches it firmly. Expanded clones are given a class, and other clones once, few, many or no size at all.

15 - TRBJ2-2 many TRBV5-4 TGTGCCAGCGCAACTGCACGGGAGAACACCGGGGAGCTGTTTTTT CASATARENTGELFF
13 - TRBJ2-5 many TRBV30 TGTGCCTGGAGAGGGCGGGCCCAAGAGACCCAGTACTTC CAWRGRAQETQYF
12 - TRBJ2-4 - TRBV24-1 TGTGCCACCAGTGATTGGGGTTTCATTCAGTACTTC CATSDWGFIQYF
14 - TRBJ1-5 few TRBV15 TGTGCCACCAGCTCCACCGGGAGGGGCCAGCCCCAGCATTTT CATSSTGRGQPQHF
10 - TRBJ2-5 - TRBV29-1 TGCAGCGTTGAAATAGAGACCCAGTACTTC CSVEIETQYF
15 - TRBJ2-1 many TRBV5-6 TGTGCCAGCAGCCGCAAGGGTTTGTCCTACAATGAGCAGTTCTTC CASSRKGLSYNEQFF
15 TRBD2 TRBJ2-1 many TRBV5-5 TGTGCCAGCAGCTTAGTGCGGGAGTCCTACAATGAGCAGTTCTTC CASSLVRESYNEQFF
12 - TRBJ1-1 many TRBV29-1 TGCAGCGTTGATCCGGGCGGCACTGAAGCTTTCTTT CSVDPGGTEAFF
18 TRBD1 TRBJ1-5 - TRBV19 TGTGCCAGTAGTACCCAGCGAACAGGGGGACCTAGCAATCAGCCCCAGCATTTT CASSTQRTGGPSNQPQHF
15 TRBD2 TRBJ2-7 few TRBV9 TGTGCCAGCAGCTCCTTTAGCGGGGGTCGGTACGAGCAGTACTTC CASSSFSGGRYEQYF
15 TRBD2 TRBJ2-5 many TRBV7-9 TGTGCCAGCAGCGGGACTAGCGGGATCCGAGAGACCCAGTACTTC CASSGTSGIRETQYF
9 - TRBJ1-2 many TRBV30 TGTGCCTGGAAAACGGGAGACGGCTTC CAWKTGDGF
13 - TRBJ1-6 few TRBV3-1 TGTGCCAGCAGCTATCGGATGGACTCACCCCTCCACTTT CASSYRMDSPLHF
14 TRBD1 TRBJ1-1 many TRBV6-1 TGTGCCAGCCCCGTTCCTGCAGGGACAGGGGAAGCTTTCTTT CASPVPAGTGEAFF
12 - TRBJ1-1 many TRBV6-1 TGTGCCAGCACCTTGTCGGGGACTGAAGCTTTCTTT CASTLSGTEAFF
12 - TRBJ2-7 many TRBV3-1 TGTGCCAGCAGCCAGAATCCCTACGAGCAGTACTTC CASSQNPYEQYF
14 TRBD1 TRBJ2-1 once TRBV5-1 TGCGCCAGCAGCGACGGGACAGATTACAATGAGCAGTTCTTC CASSDGTDYNEQFF
12 - TRBJ1-3 - TRBV7-9 TGTGCCAGCAGCTTACAGGGAGACACCATATATTTT CASSLQGDTIYF
15 - TRBJ1-3 few TRBV5-1 TGCGCCAGCAGCTTTACGACAGGAGGTGGAAACACCATATATTTT CASSFTTGGGNTIYF
13 - TRBJ1-5 many TRBV6-1 TGTGCCAGCCACAGGGACCTCAATCAGCCCCAGCATTTT CASHRDLNQPQHF
14 TRBD2 TRBJ2-7 - TRBV7-9 TGTGCCAGCGGACGGACTAGCGGGGGGGGCGAGCAGTACTTC CASGRTSGGGEQYF
16 - TRBJ2-3 many TRBV28 TGTGCCAGCAGTTCTACCCGGGAATCGCGGCCAGATACGCAGTATTTT CASSSTRESRPDTQYF
13 - TRBJ2-1 - TRBV20-1 TGCAGTGCTTCCCGCAGGACAAATTACGAGCAGTTCTTC CSASRRTNYEQFF
17 TRBD1 TRBJ2-3 many TRBV6-2/TRBV6-3 TGTGCCAGCAGTTACAGCACCGGGACAGGGGGCGCGGATACGCAGTATTTT CASSYSTGTGGADTQYF
15 - TRBJ2-2 many TRBV20-1 TGCAGTGCTAGAGCCGACTCTGGGAACACCGGGGAGCTGTTTTTT CSARADSGNTGELFF
18 - TRBJ2-3 - TRBV5-1 TGCGCCAGCAGCTTGGATCTGCGGGCCCTCTCTAGCACAGATACGCAGTATTTT CASSLDLRALSSTDTQYF
16 TRBD2 TRBJ2-3 many TRBV7-2 TGTGCCAGCAGCTTAGGAGACGCGGGAGGATGGGATACGCAGTATTTT CASSLGDAGGWDTQYF
10 - TRBJ2-7 many TRBV5-8 TGTGCCAGCAGCTTGAGCGAGCAGTACTTC CASSLSEQYF
15 TRBD2 TRBJ2-1 few TRBV6-1 TGTGCCAGCAGTCTCAGCGGGAGGACTTACAATGAGCAGTTCTTC CASSLSGRTYNEQFF
11 - TRBJ2-2 few TRBV7-2 TGTGCCAGCCCGGCCGCCGGGGAGCTGTTTTTT CASPAAGELFF
19 TRBD1 TRBJ1-4 few TRBV12-3/TRBV12-4 TGTGCCAGCAGTCATAGTGGGACAGGGGGATTGAATGGACATGGAAAACTGTTTTTT CASSHSGTGGLNGHGKLFF
16 - TRBJ2-5 - TRBV19 TGTGCCAGTAGTATAGTTGGTCAGGGCGGGCAAGAGACCCAGTACTTC CASSIVGQGGQETQYF
15 TRBD1 TRBJ2-7 many TRBV27 TGTGCCAGCAACCCCGGAGGGACAGGATCCTACGAGCAGTACTTC CASNPGGTGSYEQYF
16 TRBD1 TRBJ2-3 many TRBV7-9 TGTGCCAGCAGCTATCGACAGGGTGCGAGCACAGATACGCAGTATTTT CASSYRQGASTDTQYF
17 - TRBJ2-6 few TRBV6-2/TRBV6-3 TGTGCCAGCAGTGGAGAGGACACCGGCAACGGGGCCAACGTCCTGACTTTC CASSGEDTGNGANVLTF
13 TRBD2 TRBJ2-1 - TRBV20-1 TGCAGTGCTAGAGATCTCCAGCGGGGGGAGCAGTTCTTC CSARDLQRGEQFF
18 TRBD1 TRBJ2-1 few TRBV25-1 TGTGCCAGCAGTGCGGGACCGGGACAGACAATAGACTACAATGAGCAGTTCTTC CASSAGPGQTIDYNEQFF
15 TRBD1 TRBJ1-2 - TRBV5-1 TGCGCCAGCAGCTTCTCAGGGGGCGACCCCTATGGCTACACCTTC CASSFSGGDPYGYTF
14 - TRBJ2-3 many TRBV27 TGTGCCAGCAGTTTTAGCGGTAACACAGATACGCAGTATTTT CASSFSGNTDTQYF
15 - TRBJ2-7 few TRBV7-9 TGTGCCAGCAGCTTAGGTGCAGCGGTGTCCTACGAGCAGTACTTC CASSLGAAVSYEQYF
13 - TRBJ1-5 - TRBV12-3/TRBV12-4 TGTGCCACCGCTTCAGGGGCCAATCAGCCCCAGCATTTT CATASGANQPQHF
12 - TRBJ2-1 many TRBV10-1 TGCGCCAGAAGGGATCCCTACAATGAGCAGTTCTTC CARRDPYNEQFF
12 - TRBJ1-2 - TRBV25-1 TGTGCCAGCAGTGGGCAGGCGGATGGCTACACCTTC CASSGQADGYTF
13 TRBD1 TRBJ1-2 - TRBV12-3/TRBV12-4 TGTGCCAGCAGGCGGACAGGGGACTATGGCTACACCTTC CASRRTGDYGYTF
19 - TRBJ2-6 - TRBV6-5 TGTGCCAGCAGTTATGATAGGCTCGGCTCTTCTTCTGGGGCCAACGTCCTGACTTTC CASSYDRLGSSSGANVLTF
17 TRBD2 TRBJ2-2 many TRBV12-3/TRBV12-4 TGTGCCAGCACCCTTCCGGGACTAGCAGGTGGGACCGGGGAGCTGTTTTTT CASTLPGLAGGTGELFF